Following are 29 T cell receptor beta chains from one sample sequenced in a study of control samples from healthy donors and cancer patients. TCRdb's copy holds only in-frame clones and misses some; the assay was immunoSEQ multiplex PCR. The sample contains approximately 100,000 clones, more than 75% of which appear only once. The specimen was blood. Source of these receptors: a man younger than 45 in good health.

The genes are TRBV3-1 (or the pseudogene TRBV3-2) and TRBJ1-5; D not certain. CDR3 length: 15 amino acids. Trimming removed 0 bases at V and 3 bases at J, with 9 bases between. Germline V gene data show CDR1 as LGHDT and CDR2 as YNNKEL (reference sequence). The CDR3 loop reads CASSQDLVPNQPQHF. The CDR3 bases are TGTGCCAGCAGCCAAGATCTGGTACCCAATCAGCCCCAGCATTTT.

This sequence joins TRBV9 and TRBJ2-7, with 10 bases identical to TRBD1. V lost 2 bases and J lost 5; bases outside the gene matches: 1. This CDR3 has 13 amino acids. Germline lookup yields CDR1 SGDLS and CDR2 YYNGEE. CDR3 in amino acids: CASSVGTGDEQYV. Here the CDR3 DNA reads TGTGCCAGCAGCGTGGGGACAGGGGACGAGCAGTACGTC.

V gene TRBV30 combines with J gene TRBJ2-2; 8 bases are a match to TRBD1. This CDR3 region has 17 residues. V lost 2 bases and J lost 2; bases outside the gene matches: 10. Germline lookup yields CDR1 GTSNPN and CDR2 SVGIG (reference sequence). CDR3 sequence reads: CAWSFRTGRPNTGELFF. The DNA for the CDR3 is TGTGCCTGGAGTTTTCGGACAGGGCGCCCCAACACCGGGGAGCTGTTTTTT.

This clone was seen a single time. The chain has TRBV7-6 and TRBJ2-2; no firm D call. Germline loops: CDR1 SGHVS, CDR2 FNYEAQ. The germline V and J ends were trimmed by 3 bases and 1 base, with 6 bases remaining between them. The CDR3 is made up of 14 amino acids. CDR3: CASSFRQNTGELFF. The CDR3, as DNA: TGTGCCAGCAGCTTCCGACAGAACACCGGGGAGCTGTTTTTT.

The V gene is TRBV6-5, the J gene TRBJ2-4; D is unresolved. CDR3 length equals 13 residues. Trimming removed 2 bases at V and 5 bases at J, with 7 bases between. Germline V gene lookup returns CDR1 MNHEY and CDR2 SVGAGI. The CDR3 nucleotides are TGTGCCAGCAGTTACGGCAGCGAAAACATTCAGTACTTC. Amino acids: CASSYGSENIQYF.

V and J are TRBV3-1 (or the pseudogene TRBV3-2) and TRBJ1-2; TRBD1 might be the D (5 bases). Germline V gene lookup returns CDR1 LGHDT and CDR2 YNNKEL (reference sequence). This CDR3 has 13 residues. Trimming left V 8 bases short and J 1 base short, with 11 bases between. CDR3 coding DNA: TGTGCCAGCCAGGGCACATATAACTATGGCTACACCTTC. Protein: CASQGTYNYGYTF.

V gene TRBV6-5 combines with J gene TRBJ1-2, with TRBD1 matching over 7 bases. In germline, CDR1 is MNHEY, CDR2 SVGAGI. CDR3 size: 13 residues. Trimming cost V 6 bases and J 8 bases; bases outside gene matches: 9. The CDR3 protein is CASSITGVKGYTF. In DNA, the CDR3 is TGTGCCAGCAGCATCACAGGGGTAAAAGGCTACACCTTC.

The V call is TRBV12-2, the J call TRBJ2-5; TRBD2 was called by the table and not checked on the DNA. TRBV12-2 is described as a pseudogene. The CDR3 totals 16 residues. CDR3 residues: CASRRRLAGGQETQYF. In DNA form, the CDR3 reads TGTGCAAGTCGTCGTCGACTAGCGGGGGGACAAGAGACCCAGTACTTC.

The chain employs TRBV6-5 and TRBJ2-1; 10 bases are a match to TRBD2. The CDR3 sequence is 15 residues long. The germline V gene encodes CDR1 MNHEY and CDR2 SVGAGI. After removal of 5 bases from V and 8 bases from J, the junction contained 9 bases not matched to a gene. The CDR3 bases are TGTGCCAGCAGTCCAGCGGGGGGGCCCGAGGATGAGCAGTTCTTC. Its translation: CASSPAGGPEDEQFF.

J is TRBJ2-7 and V is TRBV5-5; D is perhaps TRBD2 (6 bases). Germline-derived CDR1 and CDR2 are SGHKS and YYEKEE (reference sequence). The CDR3 spans 13 residues. Trimming stripped 5 bases from V and 5 bases from J, with 14 bases between. CDR3 sequence (DNA): TGTGCCAGCAGTCCACGGGGGAACGACGAGCAGTACTTC. Protein: CASSPRGNDEQYF.

The chain employs TRBV24-1 and TRBJ2-1; 10 bases line up with TRBD1. Germline assignment: CDR1 KGHDR and CDR2 SFDVKD. Trimming removed 4 bases from V and 7 bases from J; junction bases left unmatched: 9. The CDR3 is 16 amino acids. The CDR3, as DNA: TGTGCCACCAGTGACCGTGGGACAGGGGTTAGGAATGAGCAGTTCTTC. It translates to CATSDRGTGVRNEQFF.

The chain couples TRBV6-5 to TRBJ2-2; possibly TRBD2 for D (5 bases). Germline V gene sequence: CDR1 MNHEY, CDR2 SVGAGI. The CDR3 is 12 residues long. The CDR3 sequence is CAGEGDTGELFF. In nucleotides, the CDR3 is TGTGCGGGCGAGGGAGACACCGGGGAGCTGTTTTTT.

The V gene is TRBV7-8, the J gene TRBJ2-1, with TRBD2 matching over 10 bases. CDR3 length equals 17 residues. Germline V gene sequence: CDR1 SGHVS, CDR2 FQNEAQ. Trimming took 2 bases from V and 2 from J; bases not matched to a gene: 6. In DNA, the CDR3 is TGTGCCAGCAGCTTATCGATAGCGGGGGGACCCTACAATGAGCAGTTCTTC. Protein product: CASSLSIAGGPYNEQFF.

The rearrangement joins TRBV29-1 to TRBJ2-7; 11 bases are shared with TRBD1. J lost 6 bases, V lost 6 bases, and 10 bases had no gene match. Looked up from germline, CDR1 is SQVTM and CDR2 is ANQGSEA. This CDR3 spans 14 amino acids. The CDR3 is CSVRLGQGAFEQYF. The CDR3 DNA reads as TGCAGCGTAAGACTTGGACAGGGGGCTTTCGAGCAGTACTTC.

This clone came up once. The chain uses TRBV10-1 and TRBJ2-2; no reliable D call. Germline-derived CDR1 and CDR2 are WNHNN and SYGVQD (reference sequence). This CDR3 is 12 amino acids long. Trimming shortened V by 4 bases and J by 6 bases, and 6 bases separated the two germline ends. CDR3 in amino acids: CASSAGSGELFF. CDR3 nucleotide sequence: TGCGCCAGCAGTGCTGGATCCGGGGAGCTGTTTTTT.

This clone appeared a single time. The V call is TRBV6-4, the J call TRBJ1-2; the D gene is possibly TRBD1 (5 bases). Per germline, CDR1 MRHNA and CDR2 SNTAGT. The CDR3 spans 14 residues. V shed 6 bases and J shed 5 bases, with 16 bases lying between them. The CDR3 region has the DNA TGTGCCAGCAGCCCCGGGGGACCCGCTTATGGCTACACCTTC. Protein sequence: CASSPGGPAYGYTF.

This clone appeared once. The V call is TRBV5-4, the J call TRBJ2-2, with 8 bases aligning to TRBD1. Germline CDR1 SGHNT, CDR2 YYREEE (reference sequence). The CDR3 runs to 16 residues. With V trimmed by 1 base and J by 5 bases, 7 bases remained unmatched. CDR3 protein: CASSLRQGRGTGELFF. CDR3 in DNA: TGTGCCAGCAGCTTGCGACAGGGGCGGGGTACCGGGGAGCTGTTTTTT.

This clone appeared a few times. This chain joins TRBV29-1 and TRBJ1-5, with D unclear. This CDR3 is built from 12 residues. Trimming stripped 6 bases from V and 2 bases from J, with 8 bases between. The germline CDR1 and CDR2 sequences are SQVTM and ANQGSEA. The CDR3 DNA sequence: TGCAGCGTCCTAGTGGGCAATCAGCCCCAGCATTTT. It yields the protein CSVLVGNQPQHF.

The V gene is TRBV6-5, the J gene TRBJ2-1, with D unresolved. Germline values: CDR1 MNHEY, CDR2 SVGAGI. This CDR3 has 16 residues. V dropped 2 bases and J dropped 0 bases, with 11 bases sitting between them. This CDR3 is CASSYRLGVSYNEQFF. The CDR3 DNA is TGTGCCAGCAGTTACCGGTTGGGCGTCTCCTACAATGAGCAGTTCTTC.

This clone appeared a single time. V gene TRBV18 combines with J gene TRBJ2-6; D unresolved. The CDR3 spans 18 residues. Germline lookup yields CDR1 KGHSH and CDR2 LQKENI. Between the trimmed V and J ends, which lost 3 bases and 0 bases, there was a span of 15 bases. The CDR3 DNA reads as TGTGCCAGCTCACCGGCTCGTCCCGCTAACTCTGGGGCCAACGTCCTGACTTTC. Protein sequence: CASSPARPANSGANVLTF.

This clone is a singleton in its sample. V usage is TRBV18 and J usage is TRBJ1-1; possible D gene TRBD1, 5 bases. This CDR3 has 15 residues. Germline V CDR1 and CDR2: KGHSH, LQKENI. Trimming cost V 3 bases and J 1 base, with 12 bases left between them. The CDR3 DNA is TGTGCCAGCTCACCTGGGGGGGGTCAGAACACTGAAGCTTTCTTT. Protein: CASSPGGGQNTEAFF.

CDR3 bases: TGTGCCAGCAGCATGGGGGGGGGTAATCAGCCCCAGCATTTT. Translated: CASSMGGGNQPQHF. V and J are TRBV2 and TRBJ1-5; a possible D gene is TRBD1 (5 bases). Germline assignment: CDR1 SNHLY and CDR2 FYNNEI. V dropped 6 bases and J dropped 4 bases, with 13 bases sitting between them. The CDR3 length is 14 residues. Full variable domain (missing parts from reference TRBV2 and TRBJ1-5): EPEVTQTPSHQVTQMGQEVILRCVPISNHLYFYWYRQILGQKVEFLVSFYNNEISEKSEIFDDQFSVERPDGSNFTLKIRSTKLEDSAMYFCASSMGGGNQPQHFGDGTRLSIL.

V is TRBV7-3 and J is TRBJ2-6; D is uncertain. CDR3 size: 16 residues. Germline assignment: CDR1 SGHTA and CDR2 FQGTGA. Trimming stripped 5 bases from V and 0 bases from J, with 11 bases between. The CDR3, as DNA: TGTGCCAGCAGCCTCTCACCGAGCTCTGGGGCCAACGTCCTGACTTTC. Amino acids: CASSLSPSSGANVLTF.

The chain links TRBV6-5 to TRBJ1-1; D uncertain. Germline CDR1 is MNHEY and CDR2 is SVGAGI. V dropped 0 bases and J dropped 0 bases, with 11 bases sitting between them. The CDR3 has 16 amino acids. The CDR3 sequence: CASSYSRARMNTEAFF. For the CDR3, the DNA is TGTGCCAGCAGTTACTCAAGGGCTCGCATGAACACTGAAGCTTTCTTT.

This clone has only a few counts. V and J are TRBV7-9 and TRBJ2-7; tentatively, D is TRBD2 (6 bases). This CDR3 has 12 amino acids. V was trimmed by 4 bases and J by 7 bases, leaving 11 bases between them. CDR1 and CDR2 (germline): SEHNR, FQNEAQ (reference sequence). The CDR3 here is CASSSDYREQYV. CDR3 DNA: TGTGCCAGCAGCTCGGACTACCGAGAGCAGTACGTC.

This rearrangement joins TRBV19 to TRBJ2-2; tentative D call: TRBD1 (6 bases). V was shortened by 6 bases and J by 7 bases, with 9 bases between the two germline ends. The CDR3 loop spans 12 amino acids. Germline assignment: CDR1 LNHDA and CDR2 SQIVND (reference sequence). In DNA, the CDR3 is TGTGCCAGTAGCTGGGGGCTCGGGGAGCTGTTTTTT. It specifies CASSWGLGELFF.

The rearrangement links TRBV6-1 to TRBJ1-2; D is perhaps TRBD1 (5 bases). The CDR3 spans 16 residues. Trimming removed 1 base at V and 1 base at J, with 13 bases between. The V gene's germline CDR1 is MNHNS and CDR2 SASEGT. This CDR3 is CASSEDKGTRNYGYTF. The CDR3 DNA sequence: TGTGCCAGCAGTGAAGACAAGGGGACCCGTAACTATGGCTACACCTTC.

A single count supports this clone. This chain's CDR3 is CASSRLAGGRNEQFF. CDR3 DNA: TGTGCCAGCAGCCGGCTAGCGGGGGGGCGAAATGAGCAGTTCTTC. This chain links TRBV7-6 with TRBJ2-1, with TRBD2 matching over 12 bases. CDR3 length equals 15 residues. Germline-derived CDR1 and CDR2 are SGHVS and FNYEAQ. The J segment lost 7 bases and the V segment lost 5 bases, leaving 6 bases of the junction unmatched.

The V call is TRBV7-2, the J call TRBJ1-1, with D possibly being TRBD1 (6 bases). V gave up 6 bases and J gave up 3 bases, with 14 bases separating them. Germline CDR1 is SGHTA and CDR2 is FQGNSA. CDR3 length: 14 residues. The CDR3 DNA reads as TGTGCCAGCAGAACAGGGCCCAGAGACACTGAAGCTTTCTTT. This codes for CASRTGPRDTEAFF.